Below are 23 T cell receptor beta chains sequenced from a single sample in a study of T cell responses to AZD1222 COVID-19 vaccine. TCRdb's copy holds only in-frame clones and misses some; the assay was immunoSEQ multiplex PCR. This table holds roughly 150,000 clones, about 90% found once. The sample consisted of peripheral blood, taken on day 0 of AZD1222 vaccination. These receptors were obtained from an adult in good health.

The CDR3 sequence is CASSLAGGSTEAFF. The CDR3 DNA reads TGTGCCAGCAGCTTAGCGGGGGGGAGCACTGAAGCTTTCTTT. This sequence joins TRBV7-8 and TRBJ1-1; D is perhaps TRBD1 (5 bases). The germline V and J ends were trimmed by 0 bases and 4 bases, with 9 bases remaining between them. Germline V lookup: CDR1 SGHVS, CDR2 FQNEAQ. The CDR3 extends over 14 amino acids.

As concerns this clone: Distinct nucleotide sequences in the sample also encode this CDR3. J is TRBJ1-1 and V is TRBV29-1; D is uncertain. CDR1 is SQVTM, CDR2 ANQGSEA, per germline. The CDR3 totals 11 residues. Between the trimmed V and J ends, which lost 3 bases and 6 bases, there was a span of 8 bases. The CDR3 loop is CSVESRSEAFF. The CDR3 nucleotides are TGCAGCGTTGAGTCGCGGTCTGAAGCTTTCTTT.

The chain is built from TRBV10-2 and TRBJ2-3, with TRBD2 matching over 10 bases. This CDR3 region has 15 residues. CDR1 WSHSY and CDR2 SAAADI come from the germline V gene. Unmatched junction bases numbered 7, after V lost 8 bases and J lost 2 bases. CDR3 nucleotides: TGCGCCAGCTCGGGGCTAGCGGGGGCCACAGATACGCAGTATTTT. Residues: CASSGLAGATDTQYF.

V usage is TRBV5-4 and J usage is TRBJ2-7; D call uncertain. The germline CDR1 and CDR2 sequences are SGHNT and YYREEE (reference sequence). This CDR3 region has 14 residues. Trimming cost V 0 bases and J 2 bases, with 9 bases left between them. The CDR3 sequence is CASSLDGNAYEQYF. DNA for the CDR3: TGTGCCAGCAGCTTGGACGGTAACGCCTACGAGCAGTACTTC.

The V call is TRBV4-1, the J call TRBJ1-5; no reliable D call. The CDR3 length is 17 residues. Germline-derived CDR1 and CDR2 are MGHRA and YSYEKL. Trimming cost V 0 bases and J 3 bases, with 15 bases left between them. The CDR3 bases are TGCGCCAGCAGCCAAGAGGTCTTCATCAGGAACAATCAGCCCCAGCATTTT. This encodes CASSQEVFIRNNQPQHF.

The chain links TRBV12-3 or TRBV12-4 to TRBJ2-5; D gene unclear. The CDR3 consists of 12 residues. The V gene lost 5 bases and the J gene lost 7 bases, with 11 bases spanning the gap. The CDR3 reads CASSTNPMTQYF. CDR3 nucleotide sequence: TGTGCCAGCAGTACAAACCCGATGACCCAGTACTTC.

This clone appeared a few times. This chain joins TRBV7-2 and TRBJ1-1, with 11 bases identical to TRBD1. The CDR3 loop spans 13 amino acids. J gave up 11 bases and V 5 bases, and 7 bases lay outside the gene matches. The germline CDR1 and CDR2 sequences are SGHTA and FQGNSA. This CDR3 reads CASSGQGATGAFF. Written as DNA, the CDR3 is TGTGCCAGCAGCGGACAGGGGGCGACAGGGGCTTTCTTT.

The V gene is TRBV29-1, the J gene TRBJ1-1; D may be TRBD1 (6 bases). V lost 7 bases and J 1 base, leaving 10 bases between the germline ends. In germline, CDR1 is SQVTM, CDR2 ANQGSEA. The CDR3 covers 12 residues. DNA for the CDR3: TGCAGCGCCACGGACAGGAACACTGAAGCTTTCTTT. It is translated as CSATDRNTEAFF. Filled out from reference TRBV29-1 and TRBJ1-1, the complete variable domain reads SAVISQKPSRDICQRGTSLTIQCQVDSQVTMMFWYRQQPGQSLTLIATANQGSEATYESGFVIDKFPISRPNLTFSTLTVSNMSPEDSSIYLCSATDRNTEAFFGQGTRLTVV.

The rearrangement links TRBV2 to TRBJ2-7, with D uncertain. CDR3 length: 14 amino acids. Germline V lookup: CDR1 SNHLY, CDR2 FYNNEI. The V and J ends lost 0 bases and 7 bases respectively, with 13 bases between them. CDR3 nucleotides: TGTGCCAGCAGTGAAGCTCCTCCCTTCAAAGAGCAGTACTTC. Amino acid sequence: CASSEAPPFKEQYF.

The V and J genes are TRBV7-7 and TRBJ2-1; unclear D gene. Trimming took 1 base from V and 8 from J, leaving 15 bases between them. Looked up from germline, CDR1 is SSHAT and CDR2 is FNYEAQ (reference sequence). The CDR3 contains 15 residues. This CDR3 reads CASSLEGRARDEQFF. In DNA form, the CDR3 reads TGTGCCAGCAGCTTAGAGGGTCGGGCTAGAGATGAGCAGTTCTTC.

The chain carries TRBV5-6 and TRBJ2-1; 8 bases map to TRBD2. V was clipped by 4 bases and J by 2 bases; unmatched bases: 5. The CDR3 sequence is 15 residues long. From germline, CDR1 is SGHDT and CDR2 YYEEEE. The CDR3, as DNA: TGTGCCAGCAGCAAACTAGCGGTCACCTACAATGAGCAGTTCTTC. It encodes CASSKLAVTYNEQFF. The full variable domain, its missing parts supplied by reference TRBV5-6 and TRBJ2-1, is DAGVTQSPTHLIKTRGQQVTLRCSPKSGHDTVSWYQQALGQGPQFIFQYYEEEERQRGNFPDRFSGHQFPNYSSELNVNALLLGDSALYLCASSKLAVTYNEQFFGPGTRLTVL.

This chain links TRBV5-6 with TRBJ2-3; no clear D gene. The germline V gene encodes CDR1 SGHDT and CDR2 YYEEEE. Between the trimmed V and J ends, which lost 0 bases and 6 bases, there was a span of 11 bases. The CDR3 is made up of 14 amino acids. In DNA, the CDR3 is TGTGCCAGCAGCTTGGGCCAGCTGAGGGATACGCAGTATTTT. Amino acids: CASSLGQLRDTQYF.

J is TRBJ2-3 and V is TRBV7-2; TRBD2 aligns across 8 bases. The CDR3 is 17 residues long. V trimming: 1 base; J trimming: 0 bases; junction bases outside the gene matches: 6. Germline CDR1 and CDR2: SGHTA and FQGNSA. The DNA of the CDR3 is TGTGCCAGCAGCTTAGGTAGCGGGGCGGTAAGCACAGATACGCAGTATTTT. Translated: CASSLGSGAVSTDTQYF.

The chain joins TRBV4-3 to TRBJ1-1; D gene unclear. The CDR3 is 14 amino acids. V lost 1 base, J lost 2 bases, and 8 bases lay in between. CDR1 and CDR2 (germline): LGHNA, YSLEER. CDR3 sequence: CASSQAGTNTEAFF. In DNA form, the CDR3 reads TGCGCCAGCAGCCAAGCGGGCACTAACACTGAAGCTTTCTTT.

This chain uses TRBV28 with TRBJ1-1; D uncertain. Germline V CDR1 and CDR2: MDHEN, SYDVKM. V was shortened by 6 bases and J by 0 bases, with 14 bases between the two germline ends. The CDR3 loop spans 15 amino acids. The chain's CDR3 is CASSPGSNLNTEAFF. In DNA form, the CDR3 reads TGTGCCAGCAGCCCAGGCAGCAACTTGAACACTGAAGCTTTCTTT.

The rearrangement uses TRBV6-1 and TRBJ1-5; D unclear. Germline V CDR1 and CDR2: MNHNS, SASEGT. CDR3 length: 15 residues. V lost 2 bases and J lost 1, with 9 bases in between. CDR3 sequence reads: CASSEWYQSNQPQHF. The CDR3 nucleotides read TGTGCCAGCAGTGAATGGTATCAGAGCAATCAGCCCCAGCATTTT.

The table lists this clone with a count of one. The chain employs TRBV5-4 and TRBJ1-6; D gene ambiguous. V was pared by 5 bases and J by 0 bases, with 9 bases between. The CDR3 spans 15 residues. Germline lookup yields CDR1 SGHNT and CDR2 YYREEE (reference sequence). CDR3 nucleotide sequence: TGTGCCAGCAGTCTCAGGAGCTCCTATAATTCACCCCTCCACTTT. Translating gives CASSLRSSYNSPLHF.

The rearrangement links TRBV18 to TRBJ2-6; D not resolved. Trimming removed 5 bases at V and 0 bases at J, with 11 bases between. This CDR3 spans 16 amino acids. Germline CDR1 and CDR2: KGHSH and LQKENI. CDR3 sequence: CASSSIRPSGANVLTF. Written as DNA, the CDR3 is TGTGCCAGCTCATCAATACGTCCCTCTGGGGCCAACGTCCTGACTTTC.

This clone is a singleton in its sample. The chain has TRBV28 and TRBJ2-5, with D possibly TRBD2 on 6 matching bases. This CDR3 spans 13 amino acids. With 6 bases removed from V and 5 bases from J, the gap between germline ends came to 13 bases. Germline V gives CDR1 MDHEN, CDR2 SYDVKM. The CDR3: CASSRLEVETQYF. Here the CDR3 DNA reads TGTGCCAGCAGCCGACTAGAAGTTGAGACCCAGTACTTC.

The chain uses TRBV5-1 and TRBJ1-2, with D possibly being TRBD1 (6 bases). V was clipped by 4 bases and J by 4 bases, with 17 bases between them. The CDR3 is 15 amino acids. CDR1 and CDR2 (germline): SGHRS, YFSETQ. The DNA of the CDR3 is TGCGCCAGCAGCCAAGCCAGGGGCCCCCTCTATGGCTACACCTTC. It specifies CASSQARGPLYGYTF. The variable domain in full, completed from reference TRBV5-1 and TRBJ1-2, reads KAGVTQTPRYLIKTRGQQVTLSCSPISGHRSVSWYQQTPGQGLQFLFEYFSETQRNKGNFPGRFSGRQFSNSRSEMNVSTLELGDSALYLCASSQARGPLYGYTFGSGTRLTVV.

CDR3 sequence reads: CASSRTRSGANVLTF. In DNA, the CDR3 is TGTGCCAGCAGCAGGACCCGCTCTGGGGCCAACGTCCTGACTTTC. This chain joins TRBV7-3 and TRBJ2-6; D gene uncertain. Germline CDR1 and CDR2: SGHTA and FQGTGA. The CDR3 is 15 residues long. Trimming removed 5 bases at V and 0 bases at J, with 8 bases between.

The V call is TRBV5-1, the J call TRBJ2-5; D possibly corresponds to TRBD2 (6 bases). Germline V lookup: CDR1 SGHRS, CDR2 YFSETQ. Trimming shortened V by 1 base and J by 5 bases, and 12 bases separated the two germline ends. CDR3 length: 14 residues. Here the CDR3 reads CASSLLTSRETQYF. CDR3 nucleotide sequence: TGCGCCAGCAGCTTGCTAACTAGCCGGGAGACCCAGTACTTC.

The chain couples TRBV9 to TRBJ2-7; possibly TRBD1 for D (6 bases). CDR1 and CDR2 (germline): SGDLS, YYNGEE. The CDR3 has 15 residues. V was trimmed by 4 bases and J by 0 bases, leaving 14 bases between them. The CDR3: CASSSPSTGSYEQYF. CDR3 bases: TGTGCCAGCAGCTCACCATCGACAGGCTCCTACGAGCAGTACTTC.